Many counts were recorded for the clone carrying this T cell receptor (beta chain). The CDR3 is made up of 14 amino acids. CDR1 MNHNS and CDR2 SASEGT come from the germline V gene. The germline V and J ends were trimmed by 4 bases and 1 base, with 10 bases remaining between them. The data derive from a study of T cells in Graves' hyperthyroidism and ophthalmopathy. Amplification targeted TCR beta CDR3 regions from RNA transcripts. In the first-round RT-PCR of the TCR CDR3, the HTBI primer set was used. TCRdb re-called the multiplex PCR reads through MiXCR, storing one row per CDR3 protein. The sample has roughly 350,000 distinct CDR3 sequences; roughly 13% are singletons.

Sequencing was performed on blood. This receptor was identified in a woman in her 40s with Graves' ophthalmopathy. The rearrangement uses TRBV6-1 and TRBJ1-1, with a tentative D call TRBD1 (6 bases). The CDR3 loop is CASSGVTGNTEAFF. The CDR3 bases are TGTGCCAGCAGTGGGGTGACAGGGAACACTGAAGCTTTCTTT.